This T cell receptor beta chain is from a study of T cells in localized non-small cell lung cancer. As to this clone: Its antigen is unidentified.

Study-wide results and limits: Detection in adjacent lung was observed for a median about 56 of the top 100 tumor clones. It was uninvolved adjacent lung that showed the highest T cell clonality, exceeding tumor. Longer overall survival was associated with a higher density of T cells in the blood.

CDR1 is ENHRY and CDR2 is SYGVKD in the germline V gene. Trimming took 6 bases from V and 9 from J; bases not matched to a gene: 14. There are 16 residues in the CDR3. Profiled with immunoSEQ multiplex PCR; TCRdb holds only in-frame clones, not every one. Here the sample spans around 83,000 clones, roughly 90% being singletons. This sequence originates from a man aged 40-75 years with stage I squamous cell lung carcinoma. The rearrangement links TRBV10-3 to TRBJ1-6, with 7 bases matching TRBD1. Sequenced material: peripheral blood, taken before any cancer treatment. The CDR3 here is CAIRKAQGPGGSPLHF. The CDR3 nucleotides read TGTGCCATCAGAAAAGCACAGGGACCAGGGGGTTCACCCCTCCACTTT.